The rows below give T cell receptor beta chains drawn from one sample of a study of blood T cell repertoires in COVID-19. The assay was immunoSEQ multiplex PCR, and TCRdb's table has in-frame clones only and misses some. The sample includes 40,000 or so clones, approximately 86% of them seen just once. Sequencing used peripheral blood. The receptors derive from a man in his fifties or sixties with active COVID-19. The CDR3 runs from the conserved cysteine through the conserved F or W. The D gene is left open where the match is weak. Expanded clones get a size class; other rows say once, few or many, or leave the size out.

>TRBV11-2|TRBJ1-1|.|once
TGTGCCAGCAGCCTCCCAGGGGTGGTCGCTGAAGCTTTCTTT
CASSLPGVVAEAFF
>TRBV9|TRBJ2-5|TRBD2|.
TGTGCCAGCAGCGTCTCTAGCGGGGGGGCGGAGACCCAGTACTTC
CASSVSSGGAETQYF
>TRBV24-1|TRBJ1-6|.|few
TGTGCCACCAGCGCGGGGGAGGGTTCACCCCTCCACTTT
CATSAGEGSPLHF
>TRBV6-5|TRBJ2-5|.|.
TGTGCCAGCAGTCAGGGAGAGACCCAGTACTTC
CASSQGETQYF
>TRBV20-1|TRBJ2-3|.|.
TGCAGTGCTTCGGGGGTTGATACGCAGTATTTT
CSASGVDTQYF
>TRBV7-9|TRBJ1-5|TRBD1|.
TGTGCCAGCAGCTTACACGGAGGGGGCGGCAATCAGCCCCAGCATTTT
CASSLHGGGGNQPQHF
>TRBV6-1|TRBJ1-4|.|.
TGTGCCAGCAGTGAAGATGGGGACTTCGGGAAACTGTTTTTT
CASSEDGDFGKLFF
>TRBV29-1|TRBJ2-1|TRBD2|.
TGCAGCGCTCCTAGCGGGTCCTCCTACAATGAGCAGTTCTTC
CSAPSGSSYNEQFF
>TRBV5-8|TRBJ2-5|.|.
TGTGCCAGCAGCAGTTTGGGACAGCGGGTCGGAGAGACCCAGTACTTC
CASSSLGQRVGETQYF
>TRBV18|TRBJ2-5|.|.
TGTGCCAGCTCTAGAAACAGGGCAGAGACCCAGTACTTC
CASSRNRAETQYF
>TRBV28|TRBJ2-2|.|.
TGTGCCAGCAGTTTACCGACAGGGAACACCGGGGAGCTGTTTTTT
CASSLPTGNTGELFF
>TRBV5-1|TRBJ1-1|.|.
TGCGCCAGCAGCCCTACAGGGAACACTGAAGCTTTCTTT
CASSPTGNTEAFF
>TRBV19|TRBJ2-2|TRBD1|.
TGTGCCAGCAGACAGGGCACCGGGGAGCTGTTTTTT
CASRQGTGELFF
>TRBV5-1|TRBJ1-1|.|.
TGCGCCAGCAGCTCTCAAAGTAGTGACACTGAAGCTTTCTTT
CASSSQSSDTEAFF
>TRBV19|TRBJ1-2|.|once
TGTGCCAGTAGTATATCATTTTATCCCCTCGGTAACGGCTACACCTTC
CASSISFYPLGNGYTF
>TRBV7-2|TRBJ2-7|TRBD1|.
TGTGCCAGCAGCTCGACCACCGGGACAGGGGCCGAGCAGTACTTC
CASSSTTGTGAEQYF
>TRBV11-3|TRBJ2-2|.|.
TGTGCCAGCAGCCAGAACACCGGGGAGCTGTTTTTT
CASSQNTGELFF
>TRBV10-3|TRBJ1-5|TRBD1|few
TGTGCCATCAGCCCGGACAGGGGGCGTCAGCCCCAGCATTTT
CAISPDRGRQPQHF
>TRBV3-1/TRBV3-2|TRBJ1-1|TRBD1|.
TGTGCCAGCAGCGCCGGACAGGGTTTGACTGAAGCTTTCTTT
CASSAGQGLTEAFF
>TRBV10-1|TRBJ2-7|TRBD2|.
TGCGCCAGCAGTGACCCAAGCGGGGGCCGGGGAGAGCAGTACTTC
CASSDPSGGRGEQYF
>TRBV6-2/TRBV6-3|TRBJ1-5|.|.
TGTGCCAGCAGTGCGCCTGCGGTTACACCAAGCAATCAGCCCCAGCATTTT
CASSAPAVTPSNQPQHF
>TRBV4-3|TRBJ2-5|TRBD2|.
TGCGCCAGCAGCCAAGATCGGACTAGCGGGGGCCACGGGGAGACCCAGTACTTC
CASSQDRTSGGHGETQYF
>TRBV12-3/TRBV12-4|TRBJ1-1|.|.
TGTGCCAGCAATATATACAGGGACACTGAAGCTTTCTTT
CASNIYRDTEAFF
>TRBV7-6|TRBJ2-7|.|.
TGTGCCAGCAGCTTACGATCGGACAGCGCCTACGAGCAGTACTTC
CASSLRSDSAYEQYF
>TRBV28|TRBJ2-1|TRBD2|.
TGTGCCAGCAAAGAACTAGCGGTTCTTTCGGATGAGCAGTTCTTC
CASKELAVLSDEQFF
>TRBV27|TRBJ1-4|TRBD1|.
TGTGCCAGCAGCGGGACAGCTACTAATGAAAAACTGTTTTTT
CASSGTATNEKLFF
>TRBV2|TRBJ2-1|TRBD1|.
TGTGCCAGCAGTGGGACAGGTTTAGACAATGAGCAGTTCTTC
CASSGTGLDNEQFF
>TRBV10-3|TRBJ2-5|TRBD2|.
TGTGCCATCAGTGAAAGGGGACTAGCGGGGGGAGAGACCCAGTACTTC
CAISERGLAGGETQYF
>TRBV18|TRBJ2-5|.|.
TGTGCCAGCTCACCACCGCTCAGAGAGACCCAGTACTTC
CASSPPLRETQYF
>TRBV11-3|TRBJ2-1|.|.
TGTGCCAGCAGCTTAGCGGGTTCCAGGGTTAACAATGAGCAGTTCTTC
CASSLAGSRVNNEQFF
>TRBV29-1|TRBJ1-1|.|.
TGCAGCGGTATGGACACCTTGAACACTGAAGCTTTCTTT
CSGMDTLNTEAFF
>TRBV19|TRBJ1-2|TRBD1|once
TGTGCCAGTAGGCCGCAGGACAGGGGATATGGCTACACCTTC
CASRPQDRGYGYTF
>TRBV28|TRBJ2-5|.|.
TGTGCCAGCAGTTTACAGAGGATTGCGAATCCCACTCAAGAGACCCAGTACTTC
CASSLQRIANPTQETQYF
>TRBV7-7|TRBJ2-5|.|.
TGTGCCAGCAGCTTATCGGTGGGGCTGGTTGGGGAGACCCAGTACTTC
CASSLSVGLVGETQYF
>TRBV5-1|TRBJ2-7|.|.
TGCGCCAGCAGCTTGGCGGGGGACGAGCAGTACTTC
CASSLAGDEQYF
>TRBV11-2|TRBJ1-4|TRBD1|.
TGTGCCAGCAGCTTAGGCCAGGGGGAGTTCAATGAAAAACTGTTTTTT
CASSLGQGEFNEKLFF
>TRBV4-1|TRBJ2-2|TRBD2|medium-sized
TGCGCCAGCAGCCAACTGCGGGGGGACACCGGGGAGCTGTTTTTT
CASSQLRGDTGELFF
>TRBV9|TRBJ2-1|TRBD2|few
TGTGCCAGCAGCGACTGGCGGGCTAGCGGTTACAATGAGCAGTTCTTC
CASSDWRASGYNEQFF
>TRBV24-1|TRBJ2-2|.|.
TGTGCCACCAGTGATAGAGGCACCGGGGAGCTGTTTTTT
CATSDRGTGELFF
>TRBV6-1|TRBJ2-1|.|once
TGTGCCAGCAGTGATCTATACGGGGTGCACAATGAGCAGTTCTTC
CASSDLYGVHNEQFF
>TRBV2|TRBJ2-6|TRBD1|once
TGTGCCAGCAATCTACAGGGGGCGGCCGGGGCCAACGTCCTGACTTTC
CASNLQGAAGANVLTF
>TRBV6-6|TRBJ1-1|.|.
TGTGCCAGCAGCCAGGGAGGTAGGACTGAAGCTTTCTTT
CASSQGGRTEAFF
>TRBV21-1|TRBJ2-3|.|.
TGTGCCAACCGGCAACCTGTGGGGGGGGGCCGATCGGATACGCAGTATTTT
CANRQPVGGGRSDTQYF
>TRBV28|TRBJ1-3|.|.
TGTGCCAGCAGTTTTACCGGGAGGGATGGAAACACCATATATTTT
CASSFTGRDGNTIYF
>TRBV6-4|TRBJ2-1|TRBD2|.
TGTGCCAGCAGTGACCGGGGGACTAGCCTGAATGAGCAGTTCTTC
CASSDRGTSLNEQFF
>TRBV7-2|TRBJ2-3|TRBD2|.
TGTGCCAGCAGCTTAGTGGGACTAGCGGGGGGGCAAAATACGCAGTATTTT
CASSLVGLAGGQNTQYF
>TRBV16|TRBJ2-1|.|.
TGTGCCAGCTCCCGGAGCGGCAATGAGCAGTTCTTC
CASSRSGNEQFF
>TRBV2|TRBJ1-4|TRBD1|.
TGTGCCAGCAGTTCCGGGACAGGGTCAACTAATGAAAAACTGTTTTTT
CASSSGTGSTNEKLFF
>TRBV28|TRBJ2-5|.|.
TGTGCCAGCATTGGACAGAACCAAGAGACCCAGTACTTC
CASIGQNQETQYF
>TRBV3-1/TRBV3-2|TRBJ2-1|TRBD1|.
TGTGCCAGCGGGGACAGGAGGCAGTTCTTC
CASGDRRQFF
>TRBV5-1|TRBJ1-2|.|.
TGCGCCAGCAGCTTGGCAGGGGTTGGGGGCTACACCTTC
CASSLAGVGGYTF
>TRBV6-5|TRBJ2-3|TRBD1|once
TGTGCCAGCAGTTGGGACAGGACTAGCACAGATACGCAGTATTTT
CASSWDRTSTDTQYF
>TRBV28|TRBJ2-3|TRBD2|.
TGTGCCAGCAGCCCAACTAGCGGGGGGTGGGATACGCAGTATTTT
CASSPTSGGWDTQYF
>TRBV28|TRBJ1-1|.|.
TGTGCCAGCAGTTCCCCTACAGCATTCAACACTGAAGCTTTCTTT
CASSSPTAFNTEAFF
>TRBV7-2|TRBJ2-7|TRBD2|.
TGTGCCAGCAGCTCTCGGACGGGAGGCTCCTACGAGCAGTACTTC
CASSSRTGGSYEQYF